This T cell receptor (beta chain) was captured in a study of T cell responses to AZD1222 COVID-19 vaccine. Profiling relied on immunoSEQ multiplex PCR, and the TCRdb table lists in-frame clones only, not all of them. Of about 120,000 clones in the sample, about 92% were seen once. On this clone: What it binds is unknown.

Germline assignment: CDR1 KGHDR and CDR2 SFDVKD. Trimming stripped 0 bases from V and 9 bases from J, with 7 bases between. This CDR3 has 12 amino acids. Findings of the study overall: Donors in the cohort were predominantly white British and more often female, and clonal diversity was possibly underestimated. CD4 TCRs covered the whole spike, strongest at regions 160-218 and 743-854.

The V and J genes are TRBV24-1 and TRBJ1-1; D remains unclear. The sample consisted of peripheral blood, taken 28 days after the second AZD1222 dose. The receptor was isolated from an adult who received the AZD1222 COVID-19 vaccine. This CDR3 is CATSDLTGKAFF. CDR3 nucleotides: TGTGCCACCAGTGATTTGACGGGAAAAGCTTTCTTT.